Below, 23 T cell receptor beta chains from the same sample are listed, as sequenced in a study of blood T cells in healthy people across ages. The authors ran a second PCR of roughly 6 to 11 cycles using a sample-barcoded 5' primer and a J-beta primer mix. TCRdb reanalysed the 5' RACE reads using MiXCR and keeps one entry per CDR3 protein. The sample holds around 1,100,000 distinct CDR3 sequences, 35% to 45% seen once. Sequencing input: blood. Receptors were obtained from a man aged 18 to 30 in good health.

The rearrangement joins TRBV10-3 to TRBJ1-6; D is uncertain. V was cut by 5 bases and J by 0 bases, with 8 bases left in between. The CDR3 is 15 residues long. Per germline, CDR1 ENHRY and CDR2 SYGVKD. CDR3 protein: CAISMRSSYNSPLHF. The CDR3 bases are TGTGCCATCAGTATGCGTAGCTCCTATAATTCACCCCTCCACTTT.

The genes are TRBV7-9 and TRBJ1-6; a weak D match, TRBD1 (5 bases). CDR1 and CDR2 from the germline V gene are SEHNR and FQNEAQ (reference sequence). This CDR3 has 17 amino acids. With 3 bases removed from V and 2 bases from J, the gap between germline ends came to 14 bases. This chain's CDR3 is CASSFVIGATYNSPLHF. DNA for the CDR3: TGTGCCAGCAGCTTTGTAATAGGGGCGACCTATAATTCACCCCTCCACTTT. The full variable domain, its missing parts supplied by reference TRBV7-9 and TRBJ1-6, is DTGVSQNPRHKITKRGQNVTFRCDPISEHNRLYWYRQTLGQGPEFLTYFQNEAQLEKSRLLSDRFSAERPKGSFSTLEIQRTEQGDSAMYLCASSFVIGATYNSPLHFGNGTRLTVT.

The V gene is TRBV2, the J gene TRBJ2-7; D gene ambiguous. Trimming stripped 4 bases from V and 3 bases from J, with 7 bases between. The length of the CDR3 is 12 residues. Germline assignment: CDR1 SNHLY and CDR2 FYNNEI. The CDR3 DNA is TGTGCCAGCAGTGTGACCTACTACGAGCAGTACTTC. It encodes CASSVTYYEQYF.

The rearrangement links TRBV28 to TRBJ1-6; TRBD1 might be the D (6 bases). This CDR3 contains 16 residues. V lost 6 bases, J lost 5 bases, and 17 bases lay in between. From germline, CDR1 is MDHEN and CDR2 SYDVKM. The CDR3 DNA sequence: TGTGCCAGCAGGCCTACAATAAGGGGGGATAATTCACCCCTCCACTTT. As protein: CASRPTIRGDNSPLHF.

DNA for the CDR3: TGTGCCAGCAGTCGCCGGACAGCGAACACCGGGGAGCTGTTTTTT. Translating gives CASSRRTANTGELFF. J is TRBJ2-2 and V is TRBV12-3 or TRBV12-4; possibly TRBD1 for D (6 bases). There are 15 residues in the CDR3. Trimming removed 5 bases from V and 0 bases from J, with 10 bases in between.

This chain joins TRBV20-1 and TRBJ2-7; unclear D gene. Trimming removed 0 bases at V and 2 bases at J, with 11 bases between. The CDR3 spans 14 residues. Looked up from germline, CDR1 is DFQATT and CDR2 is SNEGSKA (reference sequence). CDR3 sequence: CSARDHSSPYEQYF. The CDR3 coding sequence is TGCAGTGCTAGAGATCACTCTAGTCCCTACGAGCAGTACTTC.

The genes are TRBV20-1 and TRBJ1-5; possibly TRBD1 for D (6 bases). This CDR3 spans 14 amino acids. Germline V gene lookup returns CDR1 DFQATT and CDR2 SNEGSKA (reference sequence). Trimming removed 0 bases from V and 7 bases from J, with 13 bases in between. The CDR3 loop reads CSARDPGESQPQHF. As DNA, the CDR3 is TGCAGTGCTAGAGATCCAGGGGAGAGCCAGCCCCAGCATTTT.

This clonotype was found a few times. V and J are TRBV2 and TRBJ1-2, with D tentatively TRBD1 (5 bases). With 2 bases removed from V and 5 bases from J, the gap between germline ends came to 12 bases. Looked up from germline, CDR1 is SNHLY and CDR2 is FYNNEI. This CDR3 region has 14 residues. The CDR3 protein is CASSERQGWYGYTF. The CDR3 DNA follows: TGTGCCAGCAGTGAACGGCAGGGATGGTATGGCTACACCTTC.

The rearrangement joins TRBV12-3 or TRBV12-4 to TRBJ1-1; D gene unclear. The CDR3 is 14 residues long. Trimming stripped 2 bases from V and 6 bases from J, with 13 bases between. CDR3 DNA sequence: TGTGCCAGCAGTTTAAATCACGGGCGGCCTGAAGCTTTCTTT. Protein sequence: CASSLNHGRPEAFF.

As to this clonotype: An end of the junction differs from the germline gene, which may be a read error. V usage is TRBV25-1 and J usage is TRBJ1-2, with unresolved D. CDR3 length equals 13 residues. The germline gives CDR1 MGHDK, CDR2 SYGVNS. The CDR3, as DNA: TGTGCCAGCAGTGATGAACAGAACTATGACTACACCTTC. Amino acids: CASSDEQNYDYTF.

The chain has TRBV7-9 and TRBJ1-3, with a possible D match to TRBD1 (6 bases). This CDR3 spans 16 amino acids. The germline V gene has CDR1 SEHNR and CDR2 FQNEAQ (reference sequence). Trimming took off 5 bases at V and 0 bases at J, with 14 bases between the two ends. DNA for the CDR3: TGTGCCAGCAGCCCGCCGGACAGCCTCTCTGGAAACACCATATATTTT. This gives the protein CASSPPDSLSGNTIYF.

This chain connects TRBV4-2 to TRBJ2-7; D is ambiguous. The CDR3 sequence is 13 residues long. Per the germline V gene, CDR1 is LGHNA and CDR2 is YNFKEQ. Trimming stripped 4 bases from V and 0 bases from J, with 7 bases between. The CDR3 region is CASSPDLSYEQYF. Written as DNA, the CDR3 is TGTGCCAGCAGCCCGGATCTCTCCTACGAGCAGTACTTC.

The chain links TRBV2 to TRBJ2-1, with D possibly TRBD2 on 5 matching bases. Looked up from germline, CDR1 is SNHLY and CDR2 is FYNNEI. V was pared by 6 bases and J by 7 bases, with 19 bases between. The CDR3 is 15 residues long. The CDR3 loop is CASRVGGPQRNEQFF. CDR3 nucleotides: TGTGCCAGCAGAGTTGGAGGACCCCAAAGGAATGAGCAGTTCTTC.

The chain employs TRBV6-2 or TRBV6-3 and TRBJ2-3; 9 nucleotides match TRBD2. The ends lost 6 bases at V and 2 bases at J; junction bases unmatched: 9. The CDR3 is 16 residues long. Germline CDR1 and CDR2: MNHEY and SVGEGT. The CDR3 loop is CASSSGTSNSTDTQYF. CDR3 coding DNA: TGTGCCAGCAGCTCCGGGACTAGCAACTCCACAGATACGCAGTATTTT.

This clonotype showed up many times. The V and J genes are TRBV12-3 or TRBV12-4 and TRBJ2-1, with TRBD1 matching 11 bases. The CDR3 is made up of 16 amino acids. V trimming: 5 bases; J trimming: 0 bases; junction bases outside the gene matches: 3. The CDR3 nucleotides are TGTGCCAGCAGTCCCGGGACAGGGGGCTCCTACAATGAGCAGTTCTTC. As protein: CASSPGTGGSYNEQFF.

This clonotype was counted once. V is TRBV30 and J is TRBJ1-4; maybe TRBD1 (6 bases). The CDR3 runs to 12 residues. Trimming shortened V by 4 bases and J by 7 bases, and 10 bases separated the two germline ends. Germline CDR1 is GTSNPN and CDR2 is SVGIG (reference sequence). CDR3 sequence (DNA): TGTGCCTGGACCGCCAGGGGTGAAAAACTGTTTTTT. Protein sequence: CAWTARGEKLFF.

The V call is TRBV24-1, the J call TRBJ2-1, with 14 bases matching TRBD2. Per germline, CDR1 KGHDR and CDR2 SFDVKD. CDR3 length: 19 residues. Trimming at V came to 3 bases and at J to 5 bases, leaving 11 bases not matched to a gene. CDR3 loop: CATSDPRTSGGQIHNEQFF. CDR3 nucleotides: TGTGCCACCAGTGATCCCAGGACTAGCGGGGGGCAAATTCACAATGAGCAGTTCTTC.

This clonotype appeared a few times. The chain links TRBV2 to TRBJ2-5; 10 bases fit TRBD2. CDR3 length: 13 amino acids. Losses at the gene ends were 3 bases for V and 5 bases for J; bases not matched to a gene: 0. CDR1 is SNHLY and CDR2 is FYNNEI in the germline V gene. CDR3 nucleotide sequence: TGTGCCAGCAGTGAGGGACTAGCGGAGACCCAGTACTTC. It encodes CASSEGLAETQYF.

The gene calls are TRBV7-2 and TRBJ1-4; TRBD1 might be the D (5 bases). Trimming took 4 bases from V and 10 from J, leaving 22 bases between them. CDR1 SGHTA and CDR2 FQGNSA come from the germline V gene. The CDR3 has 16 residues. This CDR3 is CASSSNRQRTFGKLFF. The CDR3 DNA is TGTGCCAGCAGCTCCAACCGACAGAGAACTTTTGGAAAACTGTTTTTT. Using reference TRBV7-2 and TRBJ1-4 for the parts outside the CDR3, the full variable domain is GAGVSQSPSNKVTEKGKDVELRCDPISGHTALYWYRQSLGQGLEFLIYFQGNSAPDKSGLPSDRFSAERTGGSVSTLTIQRTQQEDSAVYLCASSSNRQRTFGKLFFGSGTQLSVL.

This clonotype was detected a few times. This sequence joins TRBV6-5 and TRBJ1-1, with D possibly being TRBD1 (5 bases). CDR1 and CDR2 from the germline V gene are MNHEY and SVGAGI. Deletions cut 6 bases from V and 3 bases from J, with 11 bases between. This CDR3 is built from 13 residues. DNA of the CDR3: TGTGCCAGCAGGCCCGGGGCCTACACTGAAGCTTTCTTT. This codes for CASRPGAYTEAFF.

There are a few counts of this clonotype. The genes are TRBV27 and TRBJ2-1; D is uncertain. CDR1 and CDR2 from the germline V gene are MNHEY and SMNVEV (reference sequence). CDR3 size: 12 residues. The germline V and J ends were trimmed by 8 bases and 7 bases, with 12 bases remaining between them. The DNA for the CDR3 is TGTGCCAGCTCCTCCCCGGCAAATGAGCAGTTCTTC. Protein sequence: CASSSPANEQFF.

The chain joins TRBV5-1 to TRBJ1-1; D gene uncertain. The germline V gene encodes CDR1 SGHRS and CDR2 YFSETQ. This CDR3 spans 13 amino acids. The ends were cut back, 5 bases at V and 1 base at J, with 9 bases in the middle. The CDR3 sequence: CASRPTENTEAFF. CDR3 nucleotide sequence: TGCGCCAGCAGACCGACCGAGAACACTGAAGCTTTCTTT.

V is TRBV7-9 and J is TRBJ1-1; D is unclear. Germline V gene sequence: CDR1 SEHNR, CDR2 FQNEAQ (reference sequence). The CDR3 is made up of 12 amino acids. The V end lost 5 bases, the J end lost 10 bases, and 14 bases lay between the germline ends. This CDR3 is CASSGYIGGAFF. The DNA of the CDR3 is TGTGCCAGCAGCGGATATATCGGTGGAGCTTTCTTT.